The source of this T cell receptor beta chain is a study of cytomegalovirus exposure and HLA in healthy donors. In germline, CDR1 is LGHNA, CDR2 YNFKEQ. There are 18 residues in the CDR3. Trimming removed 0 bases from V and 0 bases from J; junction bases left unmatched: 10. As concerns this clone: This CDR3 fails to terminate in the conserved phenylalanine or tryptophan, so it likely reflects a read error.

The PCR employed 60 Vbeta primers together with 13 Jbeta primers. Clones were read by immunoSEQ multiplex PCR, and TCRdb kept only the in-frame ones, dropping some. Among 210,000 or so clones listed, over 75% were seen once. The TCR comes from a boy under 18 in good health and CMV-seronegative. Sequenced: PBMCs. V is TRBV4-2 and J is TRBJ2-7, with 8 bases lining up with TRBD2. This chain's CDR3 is CASSQDSGGGTPSYEQYL. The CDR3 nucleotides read TGTGCCAGCAGCCAAGACTCGGGCGGGGGGACCCCCTCCTACGAGCAGTACCTC.